A single sample gave rise to the 15 T cell receptor beta chains below, sequenced in a study of OX40 agonist ivuxolimab in advanced cancers. The method was immunoSEQ multiplex PCR; TCRdb's version includes in-frame clones alone and lacks a portion of them. This table has fewer than 20,000 clones, about 70% appearing once. The sequences come from CD4+ or CD8+ T cells sorted from blood, collected in a trial of the OX40 agonist ivuxolimab. Receptor source: an adult with an advanced solid tumor such as melanoma, head and neck, liver or kidney cancer.

This rearrangement joins TRBV28 to TRBJ1-1, with TRBD1 identical over 8 bases. The CDR3 sequence is 13 residues long. With V trimmed by 5 bases and J by 5 bases, 4 bases remained unmatched. Germline CDR1 is MDHEN and CDR2 is SYDVKM. The CDR3 DNA reads as TGTGCCAGCAGTAGTACAGGGGGTACTGAAGCTTTCTTT. This codes for CASSSTGGTEAFF. Filled out from reference TRBV28 and TRBJ1-1, the complete variable domain reads DVKVTQSSRYLVKRTGEKVFLECVQDMDHENMFWYRQDPGLGLRLIYFSYDVKMKEKGDIPEGYSVSREKKERFSLILESASTNQTSMYLCASSSTGGTEAFFGQGTRLTVV.

This clone came up once. The V gene is TRBV7-2, the J gene TRBJ1-2, with 11 bases that match TRBD1. The CDR3 is made up of 15 amino acids. The V and J ends lost 5 bases and 6 bases, in that order; junction bases with no gene match: 8. The V gene's germline CDR1 is SGHTA and CDR2 FQGNSA. The CDR3 region is CASSRGQGALDGYTF. CDR3 bases: TGTGCCAGCAGCCGCGGACAGGGGGCTTTGGATGGCTACACCTTC.

The rearrangement links TRBV6-5 to TRBJ2-1; D not resolved. V lost 2 bases to trimming and J lost 6 bases, with 11 bases between them. Germline V lookup: CDR1 MNHEY, CDR2 SVGAGI. The CDR3 length is 14 residues. The DNA of the CDR3 is TGTGCCAGCAGTTACGGACCCTTACCCAATGAGCAGTTCTTC. Translation: CASSYGPLPNEQFF.

Only a few counts were recorded for this clone. CDR3 residues: CASSPGQGADEQYF. CDR3 coding DNA: TGCGCCAGCAGCCCAGGACAGGGGGCCGACGAGCAGTACTTC. The J gene is TRBJ2-7, the V gene TRBV5-1; 11 bases agree with TRBD1. The CDR3 runs to 14 residues. Germline CDR1 and CDR2: SGHRS and YFSETQ. Trimming removed 4 bases from V and 5 bases from J; junction bases left unmatched: 5.

This chain uses TRBV30 with TRBJ2-7, with D tentatively TRBD1 (6 bases). The CDR3 has 12 amino acids. Germline V gene lookup returns CDR1 GTSNPN and CDR2 SVGIG (reference sequence). CDR3 nucleotides: TGTGCATGGGGTCAGGGGACCTACGAGCAGTACTTC. This sequence encodes CAWGQGTYEQYF.

This chain joins TRBV7-1 and TRBJ2-7, with a possible D match to TRBD1 (7 bases). TRBV7-1 is labeled an ORF, and its function is uncertain. CDR3 length: 16 amino acids. With 4 bases removed from V and 5 bases from J, the gap between germline ends came to 21 bases. The CDR3 protein is CASSLAREGGRDEQYF. As DNA, the CDR3 is TGTGCCAGCAGCTTAGCGCGGGAAGGGGGCCGCGACGAGCAGTACTTC.

V is TRBV14 and J is TRBJ2-1, with 8 nucleotides matching TRBD2. The CDR3 is 13 residues long. Losses at the gene ends were 6 bases for V and 9 bases for J; bases not matched to a gene: 7. Germline CDR1 and CDR2: SGHDN and FVKESK. CDR3 amino acids: CASRSGSRPEQFF. The CDR3 nucleotides read TGTGCCAGCAGGAGCGGGAGTAGGCCTGAGCAGTTCTTC.

The gene calls are TRBV5-6 and TRBJ2-2; D possibly corresponds to TRBD1 (6 bases). CDR1 is SGHDT, CDR2 YYEEEE, per germline. The CDR3 is 18 amino acids. V shed 2 bases and J shed 5 bases, with 22 bases lying between them. CDR3 in amino acids: CASSFGSRVRGFTGELFF. The CDR3 DNA reads as TGTGCCAGCAGCTTTGGGTCCCGGGTCAGGGGTTTTACCGGGGAGCTGTTTTTT. Variable domain in full (rest from reference TRBV5-6 and TRBJ2-2): DAGVTQSPTHLIKTRGQQVTLRCSPKSGHDTVSWYQQALGQGPQFIFQYYEEEERQRGNFPDRFSGHQFPNYSSELNVNALLLGDSALYLCASSFGSRVRGFTGELFFGEGSRLTVL.

V gene TRBV5-4 combines with J gene TRBJ2-2, with a possible D match to TRBD1 (6 bases). V lost 2 bases and J lost 5, with 22 bases in between. Germline V lookup: CDR1 SGHNT, CDR2 YYREEE (reference sequence). The CDR3 is 18 residues long. This CDR3 is CASSFGSRGRGFTGELFF. CDR3 nucleotides: TGTGCCAGCAGCTTTGGGTCCCGGGGCAGGGGTTTTACCGGGGAGCTGTTTTTT.

The CDR3: CASSESWGQYNEQFF. The DNA for the CDR3 is TGTGCCAGCAGTGAATCGTGGGGACAATACAATGAGCAGTTCTTC. The chain carries TRBV2 and TRBJ2-1; D is perhaps TRBD1 (6 bases). Trimming pared 2 bases from V and 4 bases from J, leaving 12 bases between. The CDR3 runs to 15 residues. Germline-derived CDR1 and CDR2 are SNHLY and FYNNEI.

The chain carries TRBV4-3 and TRBJ2-4; D is tentatively TRBD1 or TRBD2 (5 bases each). This CDR3 is 14 amino acids long. V lost 1 base and J 7 bases, leaving 11 bases between the germline ends. Per germline, CDR1 LGHNA and CDR2 YSLEER. The CDR3 DNA sequence: TGCGCCAGCAGCCAAGGGGGGACGGGGAACATTCAGTACTTC. It is translated as CASSQGGTGNIQYF.

The chain uses TRBV4-3 and TRBJ2-7; maybe TRBD2 (6 bases). The V and J ends lost 3 bases and 4 bases respectively, with 13 bases between them. The CDR3 is 14 residues long. Germline CDR1 and CDR2: LGHNA and YSLEER. CDR3 amino acids: CASSQSGLPYEQYF. The CDR3, as DNA: TGCGCCAGCAGCCAGTCGGGACTCCCATACGAGCAGTACTTC.

J is TRBJ2-2 and V is TRBV5-6; D uncertain. V was cut by 0 bases and J by 0 bases, with 6 bases left in between. The CDR3 sequence is 15 residues long. CDR1 is SGHDT and CDR2 is YYEEEE in the germline V gene. The CDR3 is CASSLVLSNTGELFF. CDR3 bases: TGTGCCAGCAGCTTGGTGTTGTCGAACACCGGGGAGCTGTTTTTT.

This sequence joins TRBV28 and TRBJ1-2; TRBD1 is a possible D gene (6 bases). Trimming pared 11 bases from V and 4 bases from J, leaving 14 bases between. CDR1 and CDR2 from the germline V gene are MDHEN and SYDVKM. The length of the CDR3 is 12 residues. The CDR3 spells CAEGEGSYGYTF. CDR3 bases: TGTGCCGAGGGGGAGGGATCCTATGGCTACACCTTC.

The genes are TRBV5-1 and TRBJ2-1, with TRBD2 as a possible D gene (7 bases). This CDR3 contains 17 residues. CDR1 SGHRS and CDR2 YFSETQ come from the germline V gene. Trimming stripped 4 bases from V and 0 bases from J, with 17 bases between. The CDR3 sequence is CASSPRSGTSSYNEQFF. The CDR3 DNA is TGCGCCAGCAGCCCAAGAAGCGGGACATCCTCCTACAATGAGCAGTTCTTC. Variable domain in full (rest from reference TRBV5-1 and TRBJ2-1): KAGVTQTPRYLIKTRGQQVTLSCSPISGHRSVSWYQQTPGQGLQFLFEYFSETQRNKGNFPGRFSGRQFSNSRSEMNVSTLELGDSALYLCASSPRSGTSSYNEQFFGPGTRLTVL.